This T cell receptor (beta chain) was found in a study of PD-1 blockade in classical Hodgkin lymphoma. Sequenced by immunoSEQ multiplex PCR; TCRdb stores in-frame clones only, minus some. There are 70,000 or so clones in the sample; about 92% occur only once, and approximately 8.1% lies in the top ten. V was pared by 6 bases and J by 7 bases, with 13 bases between. The CDR3 length is 14 residues. The germline gives CDR1 MNHEY, CDR2 SVGAGI. Each patient relapsed following autologous stem cell transplantation, and prior brentuximab vedotin exposure differed. Worth noting for this clone: What it binds is unknown.

Overall study findings and caveats: Whatever underlies the repertoire differences (possibly disease activity or prior therapy) remains undefined.

The sequencing used peripheral blood mononuclear cells (PBMCs), collected at baseline. The genes are TRBV6-5 and TRBJ1-6, with a weak D call TRBD1 (6 bases). This sequence was found in a human donor with classical Hodgkin lymphoma. CDR3 sequence reads: CASRYQGYNSPLHF. The CDR3 DNA follows: TGTGCCAGCAGGTACCAGGGGTACAATTCACCCCTCCACTTT.